The rows below give T cell receptor beta chains drawn from one sample of a study of blood T cell repertoires in COVID-19. Data came from immunoSEQ multiplex PCR; TCRdb stores just in-frame clones and leaves some out. The sample has 140,000 to 150,000 clones, over 70% seen once. The material sequenced was peripheral blood. Receptors were obtained from a human donor in a cohort sampled during active COVID-19. Both conserved end residues are part of each CDR3. D genes are given only for firm matches. The size entry is marked missing in some rows and otherwise reads once, few, many or a size class.

D: NA; V: TRBV29-1; size: NA; J: TRBJ2-1; DNA: TGCAGCGTTCTCGGACGGAGGAGCTCCTACAATGAGCAGTTCTTC; CDR3: CSVLGRRSSYNEQFF
D: TRBD1; V: TRBV19; size: NA; J: TRBJ2-1; DNA: TGTGCCAGTACTCGACAGGGATTCTCCTACAATGAGCAGTTCTTC; CDR3: CASTRQGFSYNEQFF
D: TRBD1; V: TRBV2; size: NA; J: TRBJ1-1; DNA: TGTGCCACCAGGAGATCTAACAGGGGGAACACTGAAGCTTTCTTT; CDR3: CATRRSNRGNTEAFF
D: NA; V: TRBV14; size: NA; J: TRBJ2-3; DNA: TGTGCCAGCAGCCAAGATGGTAGCGCCGGCGCAGATACGCAGTATTTT; CDR3: CASSQDGSAGADTQYF
D: TRBD2; V: TRBV4-1; size: NA; J: TRBJ2-1; DNA: TGCGCCAGCAGCCTTACTAGCGGGAGCACCTACAATGAGCAGTTCTTC; CDR3: CASSLTSGSTYNEQFF
D: NA; V: TRBV5-1; size: NA; J: TRBJ2-2; DNA: TGCGCCAGCAGCTGGGTGACAGGCACCGGGGAGCTGTTTTTT; CDR3: CASSWVTGTGELFF
D: NA; V: TRBV7-2; size: NA; J: TRBJ2-1; DNA: TGTGCCAGCAGCTTAGCGGGGCCTTCCTACAATGAGCAGTTCTTC; CDR3: CASSLAGPSYNEQFF
D: TRBD2; V: TRBV5-5; size: NA; J: TRBJ2-3; DNA: TGTGCCAGCAGTGGGAGGGGAACAGATACGCAGTATTTT; CDR3: CASSGRGTDTQYF
D: NA; V: TRBV25-1; size: NA; J: TRBJ2-2; DNA: TGTGCCAGCAGAGAGACAGATAACACCGGGGAGCTGTTTTTT; CDR3: CASRETDNTGELFF
D: TRBD1; V: TRBV19; size: NA; J: TRBJ1-6; DNA: TGTGCCAGTAGTATGTCGACAGGGGCTGGATCACCCCTCCACTTT; CDR3: CASSMSTGAGSPLHF
D: NA; V: TRBV7-2; size: NA; J: TRBJ1-1; DNA: TGTGCCAGCAGCTCACGCTGGACAGTGAACACTGAAGCTTTCTTT; CDR3: CASSSRWTVNTEAFF
D: NA; V: TRBV19; size: NA; J: TRBJ2-1; DNA: TGTGCCAGTAGTATCGGGGGACAGAACTCCTACAATGAGCAGTTCTTC; CDR3: CASSIGGQNSYNEQFF
D: TRBD1; V: TRBV2; size: NA; J: TRBJ1-5; DNA: TGTGCCAGCAGTTTTACAGGGGTGGGTCAGCCCCAGCATTTT; CDR3: CASSFTGVGQPQHF
D: TRBD2; V: TRBV3-1/TRBV3-2; size: few; J: TRBJ2-4; DNA: TGTGCCAGCAGCCAGGGACTAGCGGGCCGTGGCCAAAACATTCAGTACTTC; CDR3: CASSQGLAGRGQNIQYF
D: TRBD2; V: TRBV9; size: NA; J: TRBJ2-1; DNA: TGTGCCAGCAGCGCCACCATAGCGGGACCAGCAAATGAGCAGTTCTTC; CDR3: CASSATIAGPANEQFF
D: NA; V: TRBV18; size: NA; J: TRBJ1-1; DNA: TGTGCCAGCTCACCTTCTGGAGCCACTGAAGCTTTCTTT; CDR3: CASSPSGATEAFF
D: TRBD1; V: TRBV15; size: NA; J: TRBJ1-2; DNA: TGTGCCACCAGCAGAACGTTTGACAGGGATGGCTACACCTTC; CDR3: CATSRTFDRDGYTF
D: NA; V: TRBV20-1; size: NA; J: TRBJ2-1; DNA: TGCAGTGCGTCCCCGAACAGTGAGCAGTTCTTC; CDR3: CSASPNSEQFF
D: TRBD2; V: TRBV9; size: NA; J: TRBJ2-1; DNA: TGTGCCAGCAGCCTCGTAAGACTAGCGGGAGACAATGAGCAGTTCTTC; CDR3: CASSLVRLAGDNEQFF
D: NA; V: TRBV5-6; size: NA; J: TRBJ1-2; DNA: TGTGCCAGCAGCTTGGTGTCGGGGGTCGTCCAAGGCTACACCTTC; CDR3: CASSLVSGVVQGYTF
D: NA; V: TRBV19; size: NA; J: TRBJ2-1; DNA: TGTGCCAGTAGTCCCCCGGGACTGGGGAGATACTACAATGAGCAGTTCTTC; CDR3: CASSPPGLGRYYNEQFF
D: TRBD2; V: TRBV5-5; size: once; J: TRBJ2-1; DNA: TGTGCCAGCAGCTTGAGTCCTAGCGGGAGGTCCGTTGAGCAGTTCTTC; CDR3: CASSLSPSGRSVEQFF
D: NA; V: TRBV5-1; size: NA; J: TRBJ2-3; DNA: TGCGCCAGCAGCTTGGCCTCCGGTGAAGATACGCAGTATTTT; CDR3: CASSLASGEDTQYF
D: TRBD1; V: TRBV29-1; size: NA; J: TRBJ1-1; DNA: TGCAGCGTGACAGGGGGCGGGACTGAAGCTTTCTTT; CDR3: CSVTGGGTEAFF
D: NA; V: TRBV12-3/TRBV12-4; size: NA; J: TRBJ2-2; DNA: TGTGCCAGCAGTTGGTGGCCCGGGGAGCTGTTTTTT; CDR3: CASSWWPGELFF
D: NA; V: TRBV4-3; size: NA; J: TRBJ2-7; DNA: TGCGCCAGCAGCCAAGAGGGGGGTTACGAGCAGTACTTC; CDR3: CASSQEGGYEQYF
D: TRBD1; V: TRBV27; size: NA; J: TRBJ2-6; DNA: TGTGCCAGCAGTTCCGGGACAGGAATCCCCTCTGGGGCCAACGTCCTGACTTTC; CDR3: CASSSGTGIPSGANVLTF
D: NA; V: TRBV7-9; size: NA; J: TRBJ1-1; DNA: TGTGCCAGCAGCCCGGTGGGGGGGGGACTGATGAACACTGAAGCTTTCTTT; CDR3: CASSPVGGGLMNTEAFF
D: TRBD1; V: TRBV5-4; size: NA; J: TRBJ1-2; DNA: TGTGCCAGCAGCTTGCGGACAGGAGAAAACTATGGCTACACCTTC; CDR3: CASSLRTGENYGYTF
D: NA; V: TRBV28; size: NA; J: TRBJ1-1; DNA: TGTGCCAGCAGTTTATTCCGAGCAGGGCCCACTGAAGCTTTCTTT; CDR3: CASSLFRAGPTEAFF
D: NA; V: TRBV5-6; size: NA; J: TRBJ2-5; DNA: TGTGCCAGCAGCCACAGGGTGGCAGAGACCCAGTACTTC; CDR3: CASSHRVAETQYF
D: TRBD2; V: TRBV4-1; size: NA; J: TRBJ2-7; DNA: TGCGCCAGCAGCCTATTCACTAGCGGGGGGTTGGACGAGCAGTACTTC; CDR3: CASSLFTSGGLDEQYF
D: NA; V: TRBV20-1; size: once; J: TRBJ2-7; DNA: TGCAGTGCTAGTAGGGGTGGGGCCTCCTACGAGCAGTACTTC; CDR3: CSASRGGASYEQYF
D: NA; V: TRBV24-1; size: NA; J: TRBJ1-2; DNA: TGTGCCACCAGTGATTCCCGACAGGAATATGGCTACACCTTC; CDR3: CATSDSRQEYGYTF
D: NA; V: TRBV18; size: NA; J: TRBJ1-1; DNA: TGTGCCAGCTCACCGATCACGCGAACTGAAGCTTTCTTT; CDR3: CASSPITRTEAFF
D: NA; V: TRBV3-1/TRBV3-2; size: NA; J: TRBJ1-2; DNA: TGTGCCAGCAGCTCCGTCCGCGGAGGTGGCTACACCTTC; CDR3: CASSSVRGGGYTF
D: TRBD1; V: TRBV19; size: NA; J: TRBJ1-2; DNA: TGTGCCAGTAGTCGGTCCGGGACAGGGGGGAACTATGGCTACACCTTC; CDR3: CASSRSGTGGNYGYTF
D: TRBD2; V: TRBV5-1; size: NA; J: TRBJ2-3; DNA: TGCGCCAGCAGCTTGGGGACTAGCGGGATACCAGATACGCAGTATTTT; CDR3: CASSLGTSGIPDTQYF
D: TRBD1; V: TRBV30; size: NA; J: TRBJ1-1; DNA: TGTGCCTGGAGAGGGGCAGGGGGAGCTTTCTTT; CDR3: CAWRGAGGAFF
D: NA; V: TRBV27; size: NA; J: TRBJ2-2; DNA: TGTGCCAGCAGTTATCTTCCCGGGGAGCTGTTTTTT; CDR3: CASSYLPGELFF
D: TRBD2; V: TRBV6-5; size: NA; J: TRBJ2-5; DNA: TGTGCCAGCAGTTACTCGGCGGGGGGCCAACAAGAGACCCAGTACTTC; CDR3: CASSYSAGGQQETQYF
D: TRBD1; V: TRBV7-2; size: NA; J: TRBJ2-1; DNA: TGTGCCAGCAGCCGCCGGGACAGCTCCTACAATGAGCAGTTCTTC; CDR3: CASSRRDSSYNEQFF
D: NA; V: TRBV21-1; size: NA; J: TRBJ2-4; DNA: TGTGCCAGCAGCAAAGGGGGCGGAGAAGCCAAAAACATTCAGTACTTC; CDR3: CASSKGGGEAKNIQYF
D: NA; V: TRBV10-1; size: NA; J: TRBJ2-1; DNA: TGCGCCAGCAGTTTTGACCCAGGTCGCAATGAGCAGTTCTTC; CDR3: CASSFDPGRNEQFF
D: NA; V: TRBV5-5; size: NA; J: TRBJ2-6; DNA: TGTGCCAGCAGCTTGACAGGTGATGGGTATTCCGGGGCCAACGTCCTGACTTTC; CDR3: CASSLTGDGYSGANVLTF
D: TRBD2; V: TRBV7-9; size: NA; J: TRBJ2-2; DNA: TGTGCCAGCAGCCCTCAGGAGCGGGAGGAGAATACCGGGGAGCTGTTTTTT; CDR3: CASSPQEREENTGELFF
D: NA; V: TRBV3-1/TRBV3-2; size: NA; J: TRBJ1-4; DNA: TGTGCCACCCGTTGCGCAACTAATGAAAAACTGTTTTTT; CDR3: CATRCATNEKLFF
D: TRBD1; V: TRBV29-1; size: few; J: TRBJ1-1; DNA: TGCAGCGGGCAAGACAGGGTGAACACTGAAGCTTTCTTT; CDR3: CSGQDRVNTEAFF
D: TRBD1; V: TRBV5-1; size: NA; J: TRBJ1-3; DNA: TGCGCCAGCAGCCCAGGGGGATCTGGAAACACCATATATTTT; CDR3: CASSPGGSGNTIYF
D: TRBD2; V: TRBV13; size: NA; J: TRBJ2-1; DNA: TGTGCCAGCAGCTTTAGCGGGAGGGGGTCCTACAATGAGCAGTTCTTC; CDR3: CASSFSGRGSYNEQFF
D: NA; V: TRBV4-2; size: NA; J: TRBJ2-2; DNA: TGTGCCAGCAGCCAAGAAGGAGGCGGGAACACCGGGGAGCTGTTTTTT; CDR3: CASSQEGGGNTGELFF
D: NA; V: TRBV11-3; size: NA; J: TRBJ1-1; DNA: TGTGCCAGCAGCTTAGGCGGTACTAACACTGAAGCTTTCTTT; CDR3: CASSLGGTNTEAFF
D: TRBD2; V: TRBV9; size: NA; J: TRBJ2-2; DNA: TGTGCCAGCACTAGCGGGGGGCTTTCGAACACCGGGGAGCTGTTTTTT; CDR3: CASTSGGLSNTGELFF
D: NA; V: TRBV2; size: NA; J: TRBJ2-7; DNA: TGTGCCAGCAGTGTTGGGACAATCTCCTACGAGCAGTACTTC; CDR3: CASSVGTISYEQYF
D: NA; V: TRBV7-2; size: NA; J: TRBJ2-7; DNA: TGTGCCAGCAGCTTACTACTCGCCTACGAGCAGTACTTC; CDR3: CASSLLLAYEQYF
D: NA; V: TRBV19; size: few; J: TRBJ1-2; DNA: TGTGCCAGTAGTAGGGGCTACTATGGCTACACCTTC; CDR3: CASSRGYYGYTF
D: NA; V: TRBV7-9; size: NA; J: TRBJ1-1; DNA: TGTGCCAGCAGCTCGTCGAACACTGAAGCTTTCTTT; CDR3: CASSSSNTEAFF